This T cell receptor beta chain was sequenced during a study of T-cell memory formation after mild COVID-19. Study information: TCR clusters were largely donor specific.

This clonotype occurred many times. Antigen unknown. The trim removed 3 bases at V and 8 bases at J, leaving 6 bases unmatched. CDR3 length: 14 residues. CDR1 is LNHDA, CDR2 SQIVND, per germline (reference sequence). TCRdb analysed the 5' RACE reads with MiXCR anew, one entry per CDR3 protein. The profile shows more than 120,000 distinct CDR3 sequences, 6% of them singletons. Findings and limits, study-wide: CD4+ contracting clones lay mainly in CM and EM, CD8+ ones in EMRA. The study detected some responding clones in pre-infection memory, suggesting cross-reactive memory joined.

Sequences were obtained from PBMCs or a T cell subset sorted from them (not recorded which). The rearrangement links TRBV19 to TRBJ2-7; 11 nucleotides line up with TRBD1. The receptor comes from an adult woman who had mild COVID-19 (a few samples of this study predate the infection). Cell type and time point are not known. The CDR3 here is CASSIGTGGMKQYF. In nucleotides, the CDR3 is TGTGCCAGTAGTATCGGGACAGGGGGAATGAAGCAGTACTTC.